The 30 T cell receptor beta chains below were found in one sample sequenced in a study of cytomegalovirus exposure and HLA in healthy donors. The assay was immunoSEQ multiplex PCR, and TCRdb's table has in-frame clones only and misses some. Here the sample spans around 200,000 clones, 80% to 85% being singletons. Sequencing was performed on PBMCs. Every receptor here comes from a woman between 18 and 30 years old in good health and CMV-seropositive.

The V call is TRBV5-1, the J call TRBJ1-1; 7 nucleotides match TRBD1. The CDR3 length is 15 residues. V shed 4 bases and J 4 bases; nucleotides not matched to a gene: 10. Germline V CDR1 and CDR2: SGHRS, YFSETQ. CDR3 nucleotides: TGCGCCAGCAGCCACAGGGGCCCGCTAGTCACTGAAGCTTTCTTT. Residues: CASSHRGPLVTEAFF. Using reference TRBV5-1 and TRBJ1-1 for the parts outside the CDR3, the full variable domain is KAGVTQTPRYLIKTRGQQVTLSCSPISGHRSVSWYQQTPGQGLQFLFEYFSETQRNKGNFPGRFSGRQFSNSRSEMNVSTLELGDSALYLCASSHRGPLVTEAFFGQGTRLTVV.

The chain joins TRBV15 to TRBJ2-7, with 11 bases fitting TRBD2. V was clipped by 1 base and J by 4 bases; unmatched bases: 0. The CDR3 length is 14 residues. Germline CDR1 is LNHNV and CDR2 is YYDKDF (reference sequence). DNA for the CDR3: TGTGCCACCAGCAGAGGACTAGCGGGGTACGAGCAGTACTTC. Amino acids: CATSRGLAGYEQYF.

The table lists this clone with a count of one. The rearrangement joins TRBV27 to TRBJ2-3; D gene ambiguous. The CDR3 has 10 amino acids. V was clipped by 10 bases and J by 3 bases, with 5 bases between them. Germline lookup yields CDR1 MNHEY and CDR2 SMNVEV (reference sequence). The CDR3 bases are TGTGCCAAGAGTACAGATACGCAGTATTTT. Protein sequence: CAKSTDTQYF.

The V gene is TRBV9, the J gene TRBJ1-1, with D unclear. V was cut by 3 bases and J by 1 base, with 10 bases left in between. CDR1 and CDR2 (germline): SGDLS, YYNGEE. The CDR3 has 14 amino acids. CDR3 sequence reads: CASSGTMGNTEAFF. CDR3 nucleotides: TGTGCCAGCAGCGGAACTATGGGGAACACTGAAGCTTTCTTT.

This chain links TRBV5-8 with TRBJ1-3; possible D gene TRBD1, 6 bases. This CDR3 is 15 amino acids long. The germline V gene encodes CDR1 SGHTS and CDR2 YDEGEE. Trimming pared 2 bases from V and 4 bases from J, leaving 13 bases between. Here the CDR3 reads CASSFPGAGGNTIYF. CDR3 coding DNA: TGTGCCAGCAGCTTTCCAGGGGCAGGAGGAAACACCATATATTTT.

This chain uses TRBV19 with TRBJ1-2; D gene ambiguous. V was clipped by 5 bases and J by 4 bases, with 14 bases between them. The CDR3 consists of 14 residues. Germline CDR1 and CDR2: LNHDA and SQIVND (reference sequence). CDR3 sequence: CASSPDYGGYGYTF. The CDR3 nucleotides read TGTGCCAGTAGTCCGGACTATGGTGGCTATGGCTACACCTTC.

This clone has just one count. The V call is TRBV19, the J call TRBJ1-1; unclear D gene. This CDR3 is 14 amino acids long. From germline, CDR1 is LNHDA and CDR2 SQIVND (reference sequence). V lost 2 bases, J lost 1 base, and 8 bases lay in between. Here the CDR3 reads CASSIPRQNTEAFF. The CDR3 nucleotides are TGTGCCAGTAGTATACCACGACAGAACACTGAAGCTTTCTTT.

The rearrangement joins TRBV28 to TRBJ1-5; D is possibly TRBD1 (6 bases). Trimming shortened V by 6 bases and J by 0 bases, and 9 bases separated the two germline ends. Germline V gene sequence: CDR1 MDHEN, CDR2 SYDVKM. The CDR3 covers 14 residues. The CDR3 region has the DNA TGTGCCAGCAGCCAAGGGGGTAGCAATCAGCCCCAGCATTTT. Its protein product is CASSQGGSNQPQHF.

This clone came up a few times. The chain carries TRBV29-1 and TRBJ1-1; TRBD1 is a possible D gene (6 bases). Trimming pared 7 bases from V and 4 bases from J, leaving 13 bases between. CDR3 length: 12 amino acids. Germline values: CDR1 SQVTM, CDR2 ANQGSEA. CDR3 region: CSAVTGSTEAFF. CDR3 DNA: TGCAGCGCCGTAACAGGGAGCACTGAAGCTTTCTTT.

This clone came up once. The junction does not match germline at one end; this may be a read error. The genes are TRBV25-1 and TRBJ1-1; D is uncertain. This CDR3 spans 12 amino acids. In germline, CDR1 is MGHDK, CDR2 SYGVNS. The CDR3 DNA reads TGTGCCAGCAGTGAATATAACACAGAAGCTTTCTTT. It translates to CASSEYNTEAFF.

V is TRBV6-1 and J is TRBJ2-7; possibly TRBD1 for D (6 bases). CDR1 is MNHNS and CDR2 is SASEGT in the germline V gene. Trimming shortened V by 7 bases and J by 0 bases, and 16 bases separated the two germline ends. The CDR3 has 15 amino acids. The CDR3 DNA follows: TGTGCCAGCAACCCCACTCACAGGGACTCCTACGAGCAGTACTTC. Its translation: CASNPTHRDSYEQYF.

This chain connects TRBV2 to TRBJ1-1, with 9 bases identical to TRBD1. V lost 6 bases to trimming and J lost 6 bases; unmatched junction nucleotides: 8. In germline, CDR1 is SNHLY, CDR2 FYNNEI. The CDR3 runs 14 residues. Here the CDR3 reads CASRGTGKRSEAFF. DNA of the CDR3: TGTGCCAGCAGGGGGACAGGGAAGAGGTCTGAAGCTTTCTTT.

The gene calls are TRBV7-9 and TRBJ2-1; 7 positions agree with TRBD2. J was trimmed by 0 bases and V by 1 base; bases with no gene match: 6. The V gene's germline CDR1 is SEHNR and CDR2 FQNEAQ (reference sequence). The CDR3 contains 17 residues. This CDR3 reads CASSLGQAGSSYNEQFF. CDR3 DNA sequence: TGTGCCAGCAGCTTAGGACAAGCGGGGAGCTCCTACAATGAGCAGTTCTTC.

The CDR3 here is CASSPGQLYNSPLHF. The CDR3 region has the DNA TGTGCCAGCAGCCCGGGACAGCTCTATAATTCACCCCTCCACTTT. This chain joins TRBV11-1 and TRBJ1-6; 7 bases are shared with TRBD1. CDR1 and CDR2 (germline): SGHAT, FQDESV (reference sequence). The CDR3 runs 15 residues. V lost 5 bases, J lost 3 bases, and 4 bases stayed unmatched. Together with reference TRBV11-1 and TRBJ1-6, the CDR3 gives the full variable domain: EAEVAQSPRYKITEKSQAVAFWCDPISGHATLYWYRQILGQGPELLVQFQDESVVDDSQLPKDRFSAERLKGVDSTLKIQPAELGDSAMYLCASSPGQLYNSPLHFGNGTRLTVT.

In its sample, this clone was seen a few times. J is TRBJ1-2 and V is TRBV28; D is ambiguous. Germline CDR1 reads MDHEN; CDR2 reads SYDVKM. The CDR3 loop spans 15 amino acids. Trimming removed 4 bases at V and 6 bases at J, with 18 bases between. The CDR3 region is CASSSLGSRGNGYTF. The DNA of the CDR3 is TGTGCCAGCAGTTCCCTGGGATCGCGGGGAAATGGCTACACCTTC.

This clone was detected once. CDR3 nucleotides: TGTGCCAGCAGCGAGGGGGGGGCCGGGCGCGAGCAGTACTTC. Translated: CASSEGGAGREQYF. The rearrangement uses TRBV7-2 and TRBJ2-7; perhaps TRBD2 as D (7 bases). The germline V gene has CDR1 SGHTA and CDR2 FQGNSA. The ends were cut back, 5 bases at V and 6 bases at J, with 17 bases in the middle. The CDR3 runs 14 residues.

The V gene is TRBV5-6, the J gene TRBJ1-5; D not certain. This CDR3 comprises 13 residues. V gave up 4 bases and J gave up 4 bases, with 9 bases separating them. Germline V gene sequence: CDR1 SGHDT, CDR2 YYEEEE. In DNA, the CDR3 is TGTGCCAGCAGCCTACTGTCGAATCAGCCCCAGCATTTT. Amino acids: CASSLLSNQPQHF.

The rearrangement uses TRBV9 and TRBJ2-2; weak D call: TRBD1 (6 bases). This CDR3 is built from 15 residues. V was trimmed by 0 bases and J by 5 bases, leaving 11 bases between them. CDR1 is SGDLS and CDR2 is YYNGEE in the germline V gene. The CDR3 sequence: CASSVVQGTTGELFF. CDR3 coding DNA: TGTGCCAGCAGCGTAGTACAGGGAACGACCGGGGAGCTGTTTTTT.

The chain is built from TRBV5-1 and TRBJ1-2; 8 bases line up with TRBD1. The CDR3 has 14 residues. V gave up 0 bases and J gave up 11 bases; unmatched junction bases: 9. The V gene's germline CDR1 is SGHRS and CDR2 YFSETQ. CDR3 amino acids: CASSLDTGGLGYTF. As DNA, the CDR3 is TGCGCCAGCAGCTTGGATACAGGGGGTCTAGGGTACACCTTC.

The J gene is TRBJ1-1, the V gene TRBV9; D gene uncertain. CDR1 is SGDLS and CDR2 is YYNGEE in the germline V gene. The CDR3 runs 15 residues. V lost 0 bases and J lost 1, with 10 bases in between. CDR3 residues: CASSVDRLGNTEAFF. The CDR3 DNA reads TGTGCCAGCAGCGTAGATCGACTAGGGAACACTGAAGCTTTCTTT.

The chain uses TRBV19 and TRBJ2-1; TRBD2 matches at 12 bases. The germline V gene has CDR1 LNHDA and CDR2 SQIVND (reference sequence). This CDR3 is 19 amino acids long. Trimming removed 8 bases from V and 1 base from J; junction bases left unmatched: 15. This CDR3 is CASSPNRATSGGSYNEQFF. The CDR3, as DNA: TGTGCCAGTTCACCGAACAGGGCTACTAGCGGGGGGTCCTACAATGAGCAGTTCTTC.

V gene TRBV9 combines with J gene TRBJ2-7; D possibly corresponds to TRBD1 (6 bases). The germline CDR1 and CDR2 sequences are SGDLS and YYNGEE. Trimming took 4 bases from V and 1 from J, leaving 12 bases between them. The CDR3 consists of 14 residues. The CDR3 protein is CASSLSDRSYEQYF. CDR3 nucleotides: TGTGCCAGCAGCCTAAGTGACAGGTCCTACGAGCAGTACTTC.

The chain has TRBV2 and TRBJ2-7; D is ambiguous. V lost 3 bases and J 3 bases, leaving 9 bases between the germline ends. CDR3 size: 13 residues. The germline gives CDR1 SNHLY, CDR2 FYNNEI. The CDR3 nucleotides read TGTGCCAGCAGTGATTTGAAACTCTACGAGCAGTACTTC. This encodes CASSDLKLYEQYF.

Remarks on this clone: An end of the junction does not agree with germline; a read error may underlie this. The rearrangement joins TRBV11-2 to TRBJ1-1; D remains unclear. This CDR3 has 12 amino acids. Germline lookup yields CDR1 SGHAT and CDR2 FQNNGV. CDR3 DNA sequence: TGTGCCAGCAGCTTAGATAGGTCGGAGCCAGCGTTT. Its protein product is CASSLDRSEPAF.

The V and J genes are TRBV27 and TRBJ1-1, with 9 positions matching TRBD1. CDR1 is MNHEY, CDR2 SMNVEV, per germline (reference sequence). There are 15 residues in the CDR3. V lost 7 bases to trimming and J lost 0 bases; unmatched junction nucleotides: 6. The CDR3 region has the DNA TGTGCCAGCAAACCGACAGGGGGGTTGAACACTGAAGCTTTCTTT. Its translation: CASKPTGGLNTEAFF.

This clone has a handful of counts. This rearrangement joins TRBV14 to TRBJ1-2; D uncertain. Germline-derived CDR1 and CDR2 are SGHDN and FVKESK. V was pared by 0 bases and J by 8 bases, with 16 bases between. This CDR3 has 15 amino acids. The CDR3 sequence is CASSQEELGSNGYTF. The CDR3 DNA sequence: TGTGCCAGCAGCCAAGAGGAGCTCGGGTCGAACGGCTACACCTTC.

The chain joins TRBV6-5 to TRBJ1-5; D unclear. Germline lookup yields CDR1 MNHEY and CDR2 SVGAGI. Trimming took 6 bases from V and 3 from J, leaving 9 bases between them. CDR3 length equals 13 residues. In DNA form, the CDR3 reads TGTGCCAGCAGGCCTCACTTCAATCAGCCCCAGCATTTT. This encodes CASRPHFNQPQHF.

The rearrangement joins TRBV2 to TRBJ2-1; the D gene is possibly TRBD2 (6 bases). The CDR3 extends over 13 amino acids. V lost 6 bases, J lost 4 bases, and 10 bases lay in between. Germline V gene sequence: CDR1 SNHLY, CDR2 FYNNEI. CDR3 in DNA: TGTGCCAGCAGGGCAGGGACTTACAATGAGCAGTTCTTC. As protein: CASRAGTYNEQFF.

The V gene is TRBV5-1, the J gene TRBJ2-3; 7 nucleotides match TRBD2. J lost 2 bases, V lost 7 bases, and 4 bases had no gene match. The CDR3 runs 13 residues. The V gene's germline CDR1 is SGHRS and CDR2 YFSETQ. CDR3: CASVGTNTDTQYF. In DNA, the CDR3 is TGCGCCAGCGTCGGGACTAACACAGATACGCAGTATTTT.

This clone occurred once. The CDR3: CASSLFPRAGGEQYF. In nucleotides, the CDR3 is TGTGCCAGCAGTTTATTCCCTCGGGCGGGGGGAGAGCAGTACTTC. The genes are TRBV27 and TRBJ2-7, with TRBD2 matching over 8 bases. In germline, CDR1 is MNHEY, CDR2 SMNVEV (reference sequence). CDR3 length: 15 residues. Trimming at V came to 1 base and at J to 7 bases, leaving 9 bases not matched to a gene.